What follows describes a single TCR beta chain. This sample is part of a study of T cell responses to AZD1222 COVID-19 vaccine. Sequencing was performed with immunoSEQ multiplex PCR; in TCRdb, only in-frame clones are kept and a portion is missing. The sample includes approximately 140,000 clones, around 89% of them seen just once. The germline CDR1 and CDR2 sequences are KGHSH and LQKENI. This CDR3 contains 17 residues. The J segment lost 1 base and the V segment lost 4 bases, leaving 9 bases of the junction unmatched. The TCR sequence derives from an adult in good health. Here the sequenced sample was peripheral blood, taken on day 0 of AZD1222 vaccination. V usage is TRBV18 and J usage is TRBJ1-2; TRBD1 agrees at 10 bases. The CDR3 DNA follows: TGTGCCAGCTCACGACAAGGGACAGGGGCCCGTAACTATGGCTACACCTTC. Translating gives CASSRQGTGARNYGYTF.